The source of this T cell receptor beta chain is a study of cytomegalovirus exposure and HLA in healthy donors. Overall study findings and caveats: As a later analysis revealed, the rate of TCR association differed by HLA locus, with DRB1 most and HLA-C fewest. Later genetic work tied a missense DCLRE1C variant to beta-chain V and J trimming.

Looked up from germline, CDR1 is SGHRS and CDR2 is YFSETQ. Trimming removed 2 bases from V and 0 bases from J, with 8 bases in between. The CDR3 loop spans 14 amino acids. With respect to this clone: Its antigen is currently unknown.

Use of 60 Vbeta and 13 Jbeta primers characterized the PCR. TCRdb keeps only in-frame clones here, not all; method: immunoSEQ multiplex PCR. The repertoire holds over 110,000 clones, 70% to 80% seen once, with around 5.9% in the top ten. The chain has TRBV5-1 and TRBJ1-1, with D perhaps TRBD1 (6 bases). The receptor comes from a woman aged 40 to 49 in good health and CMV-seropositive. Sequencing input: PBMCs. The CDR3 loop is CASSFDRMNTEAFF. The CDR3 DNA sequence: TGCGCCAGCAGCTTTGACAGGATGAACACTGAAGCTTTCTTT. Combining the CDR3 with reference TRBV5-1 and TRBJ1-1 gives the whole variable domain KAGVTQTPRYLIKTRGQQVTLSCSPISGHRSVSWYQQTPGQGLQFLFEYFSETQRNKGNFPGRFSGRQFSNSRSEMNVSTLELGDSALYLCASSFDRMNTEAFFGQGTRLTVV.